These T cell receptor beta chains were read from a single sample in a study of T cells expressing NK-cell markers. TCRdb reprocessed the 5' RACE reads and stores each CDR3 protein as one record, lacking DNA. The sample includes 450,000 to 600,000 distinct CDR3 sequences. The sample consisted of blood T cells: a sorted CD56 or NKG2C T cell subset, CD4+ or CD8+ T cells, or bulk PBMC T cells (not recorded which). The source is a young man in good health. CDR3s include the opening cysteine and the closing phenylalanine or tryptophan.

j_call v_call cdr3_aa
TRBJ2-7 TRBV10-3 CAIREGTALEQYF
TRBJ2-5 TRBV7-3 CASSGGGGPETQYF
TRBJ2-3 TRBV3-1 CASSQDPAGGVADTQYF
TRBJ2-3 TRBV7-8 CASSLRLAGGGTDTQYF
TRBJ1-2 TRBV3-1 CASSYGTGGVYGYTF
TRBJ2-7 TRBV7-2 CASSLDPSGLVYEQYF
TRBJ2-3 TRBV12-3/TRBV12-4 CASSGDTRPLTDTQYF
TRBJ2-1 TRBV4-1 CASSLGDSEQFF
TRBJ2-1 TRBV5-6 CASSPSNSGTGNEQFF
TRBJ2-1 TRBV20-1 CSGTTYNEQFF
TRBJ2-2 TRBV20-1 CSASRISAGELFF
TRBJ2-4 TRBV7-2 CASSLAGGGNIQYF
TRBJ2-1 TRBV5-6 CASTAWTSSYNEQFF
TRBJ1-5 TRBV5-5 CASSLGPGPSQHF
TRBJ1-6 TRBV27 CASRPDRALGSPLHF